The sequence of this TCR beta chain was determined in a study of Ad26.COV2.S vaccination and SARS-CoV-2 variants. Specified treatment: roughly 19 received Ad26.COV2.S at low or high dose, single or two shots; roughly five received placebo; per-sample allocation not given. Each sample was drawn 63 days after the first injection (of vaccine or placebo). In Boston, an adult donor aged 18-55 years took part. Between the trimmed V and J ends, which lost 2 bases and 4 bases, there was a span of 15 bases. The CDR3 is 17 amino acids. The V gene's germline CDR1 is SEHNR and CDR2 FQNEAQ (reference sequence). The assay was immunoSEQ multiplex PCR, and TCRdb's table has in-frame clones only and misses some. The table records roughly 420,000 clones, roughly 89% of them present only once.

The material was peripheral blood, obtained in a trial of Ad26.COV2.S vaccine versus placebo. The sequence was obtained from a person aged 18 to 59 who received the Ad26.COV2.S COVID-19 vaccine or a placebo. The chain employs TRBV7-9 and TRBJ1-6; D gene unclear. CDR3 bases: TGTGCCAGCAGCTTAACCCCCCCGGGGAGGTATAATTCACCCCTCCACTTT. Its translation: CASSLTPPGRYNSPLHF.